This is a list of T cell receptor beta chains from one sample in a study of T cells after yellow fever vaccination. TCRdb reprocessed the 5' RACE reads with MiXCR, giving one entry per CDR3 protein. The data show 230,000 or so distinct CDR3 sequences, over 6.5% seen once. The sample consisted of CD4+ T cells sorted from PBMCs, taken on the day of the yellow fever booster vaccination. The receptor set was obtained from a man younger than 45 who received the YFV17D yellow fever vaccine. The CDR3 runs from the conserved cysteine through the conserved F or W. The D gene is left open where the match is weak. A clone size is listed for some rows: how often the clone was seen (once, few, many), or a class if it is expanded.

abundance: few; j_gene: TRBJ1-2; d_gene: .; v_gene: TRBV5-1; CDR3nt: TGCGCCAGCAGCAGACCGGGAACCCGGAGTGGCTACACCTTC; CDR3aa: CASSRPGTRSGYTF
abundance: many; j_gene: TRBJ2-1; d_gene: TRBD2; v_gene: TRBV20-1; CDR3nt: TGCAGTGCAATTAGCGGGAGCTACAATGAGCAGTTCTTC; CDR3aa: CSAISGSYNEQFF
abundance: .; j_gene: TRBJ2-2; d_gene: TRBD1; v_gene: TRBV28; CDR3nt: TGTGCCAGCAGTTTATTGGTACAGGGGAAGAACGGGGAGCTGTTTTTT; CDR3aa: CASSLLVQGKNGELFF
abundance: many; j_gene: TRBJ2-2; d_gene: TRBD2; v_gene: TRBV5-1; CDR3nt: TGCGCCAGCAGCCCTTGGACTAGTCGGACCGGGGAGCTGTTTTTT; CDR3aa: CASSPWTSRTGELFF
abundance: many; j_gene: TRBJ2-7; d_gene: TRBD2; v_gene: TRBV20-1; CDR3nt: TGCAGTGCTAGAGCCATCCTGGTGGCGGGAGGGCCGGAGAACGAGCAGTACTTC; CDR3aa: CSARAILVAGGPENEQYF
abundance: .; j_gene: TRBJ2-2; d_gene: TRBD2; v_gene: TRBV5-4; CDR3nt: TGTGCCAGCAGCTCCCCCCCTCTAGCGGAAAACACCGGGGAGCTGTTTTTT; CDR3aa: CASSSPPLAENTGELFF
abundance: many; j_gene: TRBJ2-1; d_gene: TRBD2; v_gene: TRBV5-6; CDR3nt: TGTGCCAGCAAGCGGGACGCGGACAATGAGCAGTTCTTC; CDR3aa: CASKRDADNEQFF
abundance: .; j_gene: TRBJ1-1; d_gene: .; v_gene: TRBV29-1; CDR3nt: TGCAGCGTTGGAGGGAGTGGAGCTTTCTTT; CDR3aa: CSVGGSGAFF
abundance: few; j_gene: TRBJ2-7; d_gene: TRBD2; v_gene: TRBV18; CDR3nt: TGTGCCAGCTCACCAAAGGCTGGACTAGCCTACGAGCAGTACTTC; CDR3aa: CASSPKAGLAYEQYF
abundance: many; j_gene: TRBJ2-3; d_gene: .; v_gene: TRBV20-1; CDR3nt: TGCAGCCGCCGGCGTGGGTTCACAGATACGCAGTATTTT; CDR3aa: CSRRRGFTDTQYF
abundance: many; j_gene: TRBJ2-1; d_gene: TRBD1; v_gene: TRBV5-6; CDR3nt: TGTGCCAGCAGCTCGGACAGGCAGTACAATGAGCAGTTCTTC; CDR3aa: CASSSDRQYNEQFF
abundance: few; j_gene: TRBJ1-6; d_gene: TRBD1; v_gene: TRBV18; CDR3nt: TGTGCCAGCTCACCCTGGAACAGGGGTGGGTCACCCCTCCACTTT; CDR3aa: CASSPWNRGGSPLHF
abundance: few; j_gene: TRBJ2-3; d_gene: .; v_gene: TRBV24-1; CDR3nt: TGTGCCACACAGGGACCCGCCACAGATACGCAGTATTTT; CDR3aa: CATQGPATDTQYF
abundance: many; j_gene: TRBJ1-5; d_gene: .; v_gene: TRBV2; CDR3nt: TGTGCCAGCACGGTGGGCCACCCGAATCAGCCCCAGCATTTT; CDR3aa: CASTVGHPNQPQHF
abundance: few; j_gene: TRBJ2-7; d_gene: TRBD2; v_gene: TRBV5-1; CDR3nt: TGCGCCAGCAGCTTGGCTGCTAGCGGGAGTCCCTACGAGCAGTACTTC; CDR3aa: CASSLAASGSPYEQYF
abundance: many; j_gene: TRBJ2-7; d_gene: .; v_gene: TRBV10-3; CDR3nt: TGTGCCATCAGTGAGTTGAACGAGCAGTACTTC; CDR3aa: CAISELNEQYF
abundance: many; j_gene: TRBJ1-6; d_gene: .; v_gene: TRBV14; CDR3nt: TGTGCCAGCAGCCAAACAGGGAGCTCCTATAATTCACCCCTCCACTTT; CDR3aa: CASSQTGSSYNSPLHF
abundance: many; j_gene: TRBJ2-4; d_gene: .; v_gene: TRBV5-1; CDR3nt: TGCGCCAGCAGCCTACAGCCCGAGCTAGCCAAAAACATTCAGTACTTC; CDR3aa: CASSLQPELAKNIQYF
abundance: few; j_gene: TRBJ1-1; d_gene: .; v_gene: TRBV5-1; CDR3nt: TGCGCCAGCAGCTCGAGGACTGTGAACACTGAAGCTTTCTTT; CDR3aa: CASSSRTVNTEAFF
abundance: .; j_gene: TRBJ2-2; d_gene: .; v_gene: TRBV3-1; CDR3nt: TGTGCCAGCAGCCAAGTTGAGACCGGGGAGCTGTTTTTT; CDR3aa: CASSQVETGELFF
abundance: many; j_gene: TRBJ2-7; d_gene: TRBD2; v_gene: TRBV10-3; CDR3nt: TGTGCCATCAGTGAGCCAAAGGGGGCGCGGGAGGGCTCCTACGAGCAGTACTTC; CDR3aa: CAISEPKGAREGSYEQYF
abundance: .; j_gene: TRBJ1-5; d_gene: .; v_gene: TRBV7-2; CDR3nt: TGTGCCAGCAGCTTAGTAAATGGACAGCCCCAGCATTTT; CDR3aa: CASSLVNGQPQHF
abundance: many; j_gene: TRBJ2-1; d_gene: TRBD2; v_gene: TRBV24-1; CDR3nt: TGTGCCACCAGTGATCATAGCGGGAGCTCCTACAATGAGCAGTTCTTC; CDR3aa: CATSDHSGSSYNEQFF
abundance: many; j_gene: TRBJ2-5; d_gene: .; v_gene: TRBV5-1; CDR3nt: TGCGCCAGCAGTTCTGGACGGGTACAAGAGACCCAGTACTTC; CDR3aa: CASSSGRVQETQYF
abundance: many; j_gene: TRBJ2-3; d_gene: TRBD1; v_gene: TRBV29-1; CDR3nt: TGCAGCGTGGCCGGGACAGGGAGTAGCACAGATACGCAGTATTTT; CDR3aa: CSVAGTGSSTDTQYF
abundance: many; j_gene: TRBJ1-1; d_gene: TRBD1; v_gene: TRBV6-1; CDR3nt: TGTGCCAGCAGTCAGGACAGGGGGAAGAGAGCTTTCTTT; CDR3aa: CASSQDRGKRAFF
abundance: many; j_gene: TRBJ2-2; d_gene: .; v_gene: TRBV5-4; CDR3nt: TGCGCCAGCAGCTTGGAATCCACGAACACCGGGGAGCTGTTTTTT; CDR3aa: CASSLESTNTGELFF
abundance: many; j_gene: TRBJ2-1; d_gene: .; v_gene: TRBV7-2; CDR3nt: TGTGCCAGCAGGGATTACGGGAGTATGGATGAGCAGTTCTTC; CDR3aa: CASRDYGSMDEQFF
abundance: .; j_gene: TRBJ1-3; d_gene: .; v_gene: TRBV4-3; CDR3nt: TGCGCCAGCAGCCAAGATCATAGCCTACCGAGAAACACCATATATTTT; CDR3aa: CASSQDHSLPRNTIYF
abundance: .; j_gene: TRBJ1-1; d_gene: .; v_gene: TRBV6-1; CDR3nt: TGTGCCAGCACTCCTTCCCACACTCCTGAAGCTTTCTTT; CDR3aa: CASTPSHTPEAFF
abundance: .; j_gene: TRBJ1-1; d_gene: .; v_gene: TRBV18; CDR3nt: TGTGCCAGCTCACCACTGACCGGTGCGGGGGGCACTGAAGCTTTCTTT; CDR3aa: CASSPLTGAGGTEAFF
abundance: many; j_gene: TRBJ2-3; d_gene: .; v_gene: TRBV15; CDR3nt: TGTGCCACCCGCCAGACCCAAAACACAGATACGCAGTATTTT; CDR3aa: CATRQTQNTDTQYF
abundance: many; j_gene: TRBJ1-5; d_gene: .; v_gene: TRBV18; CDR3nt: TGTGCCAGCTCACCAGGGGATCAGCCCCAGCATTTT; CDR3aa: CASSPGDQPQHF
abundance: .; j_gene: TRBJ2-2; d_gene: .; v_gene: TRBV27; CDR3nt: TGTGCCAGCAGTCCGATCGGGAGAAGCACCGGGGAGCTGTTTTTT; CDR3aa: CASSPIGRSTGELFF
abundance: .; j_gene: TRBJ2-1; d_gene: .; v_gene: TRBV12-5; CDR3nt: TGTGCTAGTGGCCCTACGGGTTTGATCGATGAGCAGTTCTTC; CDR3aa: CASGPTGLIDEQFF
abundance: many; j_gene: TRBJ2-1; d_gene: .; v_gene: TRBV5-6; CDR3nt: TGTGCCAGCAGCTTGGGGGGGTTCCTCTACAATGAGCAGTTCTTC; CDR3aa: CASSLGGFLYNEQFF
abundance: few; j_gene: TRBJ2-1; d_gene: TRBD2; v_gene: TRBV20-1; CDR3nt: TGCAGTGCTAGTCCTAGCGGGGGCTACAATGAGCAGTTCTTC; CDR3aa: CSASPSGGYNEQFF
abundance: few; j_gene: TRBJ1-1; d_gene: .; v_gene: TRBV2; CDR3nt: TGTGCCAGCAGTTTCCAGTATGAAGCTTTCTTT; CDR3aa: CASSFQYEAFF
abundance: few; j_gene: TRBJ2-1; d_gene: TRBD2; v_gene: TRBV12-3/TRBV12-4; CDR3nt: TGTGCCAGCAGCGGGGGACTAGCGGTCTACAATGAGCAGTTCTTC; CDR3aa: CASSGGLAVYNEQFF
abundance: many; j_gene: TRBJ1-5; d_gene: .; v_gene: TRBV6-2/TRBV6-3; CDR3nt: TGTGCCAGCAGAACCGGGACATCGAATCAGCCCCAGCATTTT; CDR3aa: CASRTGTSNQPQHF
abundance: many; j_gene: TRBJ2-7; d_gene: .; v_gene: TRBV10-3; CDR3nt: TGTGCCATCAGTGACTTTCGTTCAAGTTCCTACGAGCAGTACTTC; CDR3aa: CAISDFRSSSYEQYF
abundance: few; j_gene: TRBJ2-2; d_gene: TRBD2; v_gene: TRBV4-2; CDR3nt: TGTGCCAGCAGCCAAGAAAGGCTAGCGGGACTCACCGGGGAGCTGTTTTTT; CDR3aa: CASSQERLAGLTGELFF
abundance: many; j_gene: TRBJ2-7; d_gene: .; v_gene: TRBV7-2; CDR3nt: TGTGCCAGCAGCTTAGGTCCCAACCCCTACGAGCAGTACTTC; CDR3aa: CASSLGPNPYEQYF
abundance: many; j_gene: TRBJ2-2; d_gene: TRBD2; v_gene: TRBV9; CDR3nt: TGTGCCAGCAGCCGGACTAGCGCCGCGCCCACCGGGGAGCTGTTTTTT; CDR3aa: CASSRTSAAPTGELFF
abundance: once; j_gene: TRBJ2-2; d_gene: .; v_gene: TRBV7-2; CDR3nt: TGTGCCAGCAGCTCCCAAGGGGCCATGGCCACCGGGGAGCTGTTTTTT; CDR3aa: CASSSQGAMATGELFF
abundance: many; j_gene: TRBJ1-3; d_gene: .; v_gene: TRBV25-1; CDR3nt: TGTGCCAGCAGTGAATCTGGGGGCCCTGGAAACACCATATATTTT; CDR3aa: CASSESGGPGNTIYF
abundance: few; j_gene: TRBJ1-4; d_gene: .; v_gene: TRBV20-1; CDR3nt: TGCAGTGCCTTAGTAGGTGGTTCTGAAAAACTGTTTTTT; CDR3aa: CSALVGGSEKLFF
abundance: few; j_gene: TRBJ2-2; d_gene: .; v_gene: TRBV7-3; CDR3nt: TGTGCCAGCAGCCCCGCGGCCGCCGGGGAGCTGTTTTTT; CDR3aa: CASSPAAAGELFF
abundance: once; j_gene: TRBJ1-6; d_gene: .; v_gene: TRBV5-1; CDR3nt: TGCGCCAGCAGCTTAACAGTGGGGAATTCACCCCTCCACTTT; CDR3aa: CASSLTVGNSPLHF
abundance: few; j_gene: TRBJ2-1; d_gene: .; v_gene: TRBV20-1; CDR3nt: TGCAGTGCTAGACAGCATGAGCAGTTCTTC; CDR3aa: CSARQHEQFF